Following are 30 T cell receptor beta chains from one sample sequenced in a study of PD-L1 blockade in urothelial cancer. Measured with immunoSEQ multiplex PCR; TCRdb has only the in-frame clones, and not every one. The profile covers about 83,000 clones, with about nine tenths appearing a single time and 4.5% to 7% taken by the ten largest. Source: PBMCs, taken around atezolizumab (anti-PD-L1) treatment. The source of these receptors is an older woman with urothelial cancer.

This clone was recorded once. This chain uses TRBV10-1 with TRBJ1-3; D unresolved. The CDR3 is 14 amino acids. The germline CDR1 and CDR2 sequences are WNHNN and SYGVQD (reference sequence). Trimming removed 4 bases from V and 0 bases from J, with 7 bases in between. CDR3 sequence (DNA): TGCGCCAGCAGTGGATCGCGCTCTGGAAACACCATATATTTT. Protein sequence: CASSGSRSGNTIYF.

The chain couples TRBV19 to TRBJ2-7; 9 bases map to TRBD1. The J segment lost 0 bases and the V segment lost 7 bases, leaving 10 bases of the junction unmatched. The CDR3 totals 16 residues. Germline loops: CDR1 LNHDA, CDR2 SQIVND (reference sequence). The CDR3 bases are TGTGCCAGTACCTCCCCCGGGACAGGGAACTCCTACGAGCAGTACTTC. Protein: CASTSPGTGNSYEQYF.

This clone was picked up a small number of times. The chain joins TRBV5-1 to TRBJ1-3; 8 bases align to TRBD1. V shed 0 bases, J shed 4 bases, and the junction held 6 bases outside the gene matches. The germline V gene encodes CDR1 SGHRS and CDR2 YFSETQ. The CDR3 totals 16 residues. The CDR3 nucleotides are TGCGCCAGCAGCTTGGGATGGACAGGGAACGGAAACACCATATATTTT. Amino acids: CASSLGWTGNGNTIYF.

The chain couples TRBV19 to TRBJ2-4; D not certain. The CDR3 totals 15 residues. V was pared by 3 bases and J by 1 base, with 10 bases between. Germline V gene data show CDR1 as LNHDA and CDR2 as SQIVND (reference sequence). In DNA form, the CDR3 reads TGTGCCAGTAGTATTGTTCCAATGGCCAAAAACATTCAGTACTTC. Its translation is CASSIVPMAKNIQYF.

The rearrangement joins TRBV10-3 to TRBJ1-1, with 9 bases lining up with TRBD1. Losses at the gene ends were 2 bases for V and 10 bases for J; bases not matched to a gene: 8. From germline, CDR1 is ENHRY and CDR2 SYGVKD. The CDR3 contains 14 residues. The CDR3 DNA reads TGTGCCATCAGTGAGGGACAGGGGCCTCAGGGAGCTTTCTTT. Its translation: CAISEGQGPQGAFF.

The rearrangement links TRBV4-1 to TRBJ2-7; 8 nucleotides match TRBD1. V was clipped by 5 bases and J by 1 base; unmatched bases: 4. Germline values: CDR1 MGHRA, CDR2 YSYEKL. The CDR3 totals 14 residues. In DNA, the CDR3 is TGCGCCAGCAGCTATCGACAGGGGTCCTACGAGCAGTACTTC. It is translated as CASSYRQGSYEQYF.

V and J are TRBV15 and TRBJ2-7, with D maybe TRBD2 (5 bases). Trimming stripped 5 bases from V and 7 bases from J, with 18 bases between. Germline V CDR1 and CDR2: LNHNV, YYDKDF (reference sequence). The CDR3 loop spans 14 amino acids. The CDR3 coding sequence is TGTGCCACCAGCGGACGAGGAGGACTTTATGAGCAGTACTTC. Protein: CATSGRGGLYEQYF. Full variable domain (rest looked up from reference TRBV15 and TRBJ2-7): DAMVIQNPRYQVTQFGKPVTLSCSQTLNHNVMYWYQQKSSQAPKLLFHYYDKDFNNEADTPDNFQSRRPNTSFCFLDIRSPGLGDTAMYLCATSGRGGLYEQYFGPGTRLTVT.

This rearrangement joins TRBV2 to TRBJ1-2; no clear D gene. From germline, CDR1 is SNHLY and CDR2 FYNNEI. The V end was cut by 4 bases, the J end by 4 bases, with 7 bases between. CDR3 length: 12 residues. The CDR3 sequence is CASSAGIYGYTF. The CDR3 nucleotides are TGTGCCAGCAGTGCAGGAATCTATGGCTACACCTTC.

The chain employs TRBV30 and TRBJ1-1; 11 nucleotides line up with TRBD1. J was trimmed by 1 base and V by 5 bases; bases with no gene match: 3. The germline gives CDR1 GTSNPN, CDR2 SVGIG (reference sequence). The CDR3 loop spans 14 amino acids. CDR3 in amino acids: CAWWDRGKNTEAFF. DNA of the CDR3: TGTGCCTGGTGGGACAGGGGGAAGAACACTGAAGCTTTCTTT.

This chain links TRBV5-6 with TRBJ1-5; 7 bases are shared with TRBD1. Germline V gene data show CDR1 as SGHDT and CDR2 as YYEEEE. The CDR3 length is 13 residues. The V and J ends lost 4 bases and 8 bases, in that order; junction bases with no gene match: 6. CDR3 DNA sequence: TGTGCCAGCAGCACCCAACAGGGGAAGCCCCAGCATTTT. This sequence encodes CASSTQQGKPQHF.

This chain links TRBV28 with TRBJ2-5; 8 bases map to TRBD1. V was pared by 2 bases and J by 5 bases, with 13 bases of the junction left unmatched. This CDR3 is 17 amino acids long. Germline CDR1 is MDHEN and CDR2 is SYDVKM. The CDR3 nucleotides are TGTGCCAGCAGTTTAGGGTCTGGGCAGGGGGCACGGGAGACCCAGTACTTC. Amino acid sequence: CASSLGSGQGARETQYF.

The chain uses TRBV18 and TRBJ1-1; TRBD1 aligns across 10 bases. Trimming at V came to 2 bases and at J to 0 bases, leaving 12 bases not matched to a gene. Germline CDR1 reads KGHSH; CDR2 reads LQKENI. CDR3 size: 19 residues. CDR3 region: CASSPFIVETGGMNTEAFF. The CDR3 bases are TGTGCCAGCTCACCATTTATAGTTGAGACAGGGGGCATGAACACTGAAGCTTTCTTT.

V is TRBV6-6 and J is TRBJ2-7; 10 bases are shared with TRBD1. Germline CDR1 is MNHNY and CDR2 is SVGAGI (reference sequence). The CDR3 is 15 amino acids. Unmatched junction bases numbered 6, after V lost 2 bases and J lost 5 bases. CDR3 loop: CASSYGQGGPDEQYF. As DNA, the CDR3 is TGTGCCAGCAGTTACGGACAGGGGGGACCCGACGAGCAGTACTTC.

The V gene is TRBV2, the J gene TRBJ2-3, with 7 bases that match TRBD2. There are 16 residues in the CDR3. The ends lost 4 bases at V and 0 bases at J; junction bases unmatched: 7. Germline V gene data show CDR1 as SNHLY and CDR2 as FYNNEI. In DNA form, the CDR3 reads TGTGCCAGCAGTGTAGAGCGGGATCCGAGCACAGATACGCAGTATTTT. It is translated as CASSVERDPSTDTQYF.

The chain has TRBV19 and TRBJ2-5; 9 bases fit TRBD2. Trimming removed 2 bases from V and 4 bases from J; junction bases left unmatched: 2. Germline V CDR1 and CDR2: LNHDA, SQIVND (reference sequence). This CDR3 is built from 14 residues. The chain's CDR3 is CASSILAGTETQYF. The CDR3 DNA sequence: TGTGCCAGTAGTATACTAGCGGGGACAGAGACCCAGTACTTC. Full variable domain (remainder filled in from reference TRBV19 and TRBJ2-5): DGGITQSPKYLFRKEGQNVTLSCEQNLNHDAMYWYRQDPGQGLRLIYYSQIVNDFQKGDIAEGYSVSREKKESFPLTVTSAQKNPTAFYLCASSILAGTETQYFGPGTRLLVL.

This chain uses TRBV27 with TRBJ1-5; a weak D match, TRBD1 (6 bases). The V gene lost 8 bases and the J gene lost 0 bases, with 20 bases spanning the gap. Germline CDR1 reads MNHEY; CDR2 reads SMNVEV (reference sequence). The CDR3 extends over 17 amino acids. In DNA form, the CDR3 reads TGTGCCAGCGCCTACATCATCCGGGACATTAGCAATCAGCCCCAGCATTTT. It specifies CASAYIIRDISNQPQHF.

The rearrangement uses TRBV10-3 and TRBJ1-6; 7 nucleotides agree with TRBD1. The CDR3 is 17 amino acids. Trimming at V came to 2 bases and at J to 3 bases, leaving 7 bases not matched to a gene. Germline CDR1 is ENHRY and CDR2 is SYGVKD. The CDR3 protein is CAISERSGGIYNSPLHF. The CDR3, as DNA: TGTGCCATCAGTGAGAGGTCAGGGGGAATCTATAATTCACCCCTCCACTTT.

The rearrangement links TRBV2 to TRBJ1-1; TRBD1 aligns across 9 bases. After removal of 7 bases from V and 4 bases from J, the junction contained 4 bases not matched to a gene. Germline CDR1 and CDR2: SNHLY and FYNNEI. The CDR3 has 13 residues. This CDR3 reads CASILTGGTEAFF. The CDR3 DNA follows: TGTGCCAGCATCTTGACAGGGGGCACTGAAGCTTTCTTT.

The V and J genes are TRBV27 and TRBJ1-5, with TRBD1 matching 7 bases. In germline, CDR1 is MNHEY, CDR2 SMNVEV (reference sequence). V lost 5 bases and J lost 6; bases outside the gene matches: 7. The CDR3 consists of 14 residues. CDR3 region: CASSGQESGQPQHF. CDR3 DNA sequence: TGTGCCAGCAGTGGACAGGAATCGGGTCAGCCCCAGCATTTT.

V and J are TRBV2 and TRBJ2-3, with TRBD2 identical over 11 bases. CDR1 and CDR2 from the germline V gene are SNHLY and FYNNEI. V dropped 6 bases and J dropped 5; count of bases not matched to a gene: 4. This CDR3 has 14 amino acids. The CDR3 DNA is TGTGCCAGCAGATTACTAGCGGGAGTAGATACGCAGTATTTT. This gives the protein CASRLLAGVDTQYF.

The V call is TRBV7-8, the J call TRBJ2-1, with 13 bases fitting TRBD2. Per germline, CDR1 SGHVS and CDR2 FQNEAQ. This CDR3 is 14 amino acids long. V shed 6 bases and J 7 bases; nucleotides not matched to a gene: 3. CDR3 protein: CASRGLAGLNEQFF. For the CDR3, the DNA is TGTGCCAGCAGGGGACTAGCGGGATTAAATGAGCAGTTCTTC.

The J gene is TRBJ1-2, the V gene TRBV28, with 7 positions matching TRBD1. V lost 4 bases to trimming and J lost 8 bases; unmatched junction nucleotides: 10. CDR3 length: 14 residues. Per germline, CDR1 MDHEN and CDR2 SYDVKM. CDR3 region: CASSSPTGEVGYTF. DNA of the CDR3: TGTGCCAGCAGTTCTCCCACAGGGGAGGTCGGCTACACCTTC.

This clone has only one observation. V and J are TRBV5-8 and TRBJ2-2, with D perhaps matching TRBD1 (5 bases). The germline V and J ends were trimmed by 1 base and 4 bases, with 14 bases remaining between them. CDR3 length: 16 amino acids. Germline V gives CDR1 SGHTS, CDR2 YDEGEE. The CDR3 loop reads CASSLFQGWGTGELFF. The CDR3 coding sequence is TGTGCCAGCAGCTTGTTCCAGGGATGGGGCACCGGGGAGCTGTTTTTT.

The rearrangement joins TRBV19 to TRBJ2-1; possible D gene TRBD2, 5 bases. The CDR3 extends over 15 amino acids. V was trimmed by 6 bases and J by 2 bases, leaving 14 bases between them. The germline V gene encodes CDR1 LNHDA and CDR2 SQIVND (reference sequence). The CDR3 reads CASSGEAGTYNEQFF. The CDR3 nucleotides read TGTGCCAGTAGCGGAGAGGCGGGTACCTACAATGAGCAGTTCTTC. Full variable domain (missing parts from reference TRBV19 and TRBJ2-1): DGGITQSPKYLFRKEGQNVTLSCEQNLNHDAMYWYRQDPGQGLRLIYYSQIVNDFQKGDIAEGYSVSREKKESFPLTVTSAQKNPTAFYLCASSGEAGTYNEQFFGPGTRLTVL.

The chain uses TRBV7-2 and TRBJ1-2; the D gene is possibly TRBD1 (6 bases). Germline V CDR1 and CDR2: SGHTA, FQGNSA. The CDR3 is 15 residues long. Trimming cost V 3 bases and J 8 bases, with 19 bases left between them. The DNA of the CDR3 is TGTGCCAGCAGCTTCGGTCGGACAGACCCGAGAGGCTACACCTTC. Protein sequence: CASSFGRTDPRGYTF.

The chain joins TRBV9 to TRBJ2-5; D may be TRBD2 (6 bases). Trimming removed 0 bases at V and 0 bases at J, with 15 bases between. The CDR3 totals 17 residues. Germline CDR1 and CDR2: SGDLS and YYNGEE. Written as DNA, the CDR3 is TGTGCCAGCAGCGTAGGGCGGGGCAGCAGGTACCAAGAGACCCAGTACTTC. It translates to CASSVGRGSRYQETQYF.

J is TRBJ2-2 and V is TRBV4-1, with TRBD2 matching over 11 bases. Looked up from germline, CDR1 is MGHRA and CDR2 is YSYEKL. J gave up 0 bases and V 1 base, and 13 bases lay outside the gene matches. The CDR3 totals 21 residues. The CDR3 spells CASSQGLAGKAFYTNTGELFF. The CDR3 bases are TGCGCCAGCAGCCAAGGACTAGCGGGGAAGGCTTTCTATACGAACACCGGGGAGCTGTTTTTT.

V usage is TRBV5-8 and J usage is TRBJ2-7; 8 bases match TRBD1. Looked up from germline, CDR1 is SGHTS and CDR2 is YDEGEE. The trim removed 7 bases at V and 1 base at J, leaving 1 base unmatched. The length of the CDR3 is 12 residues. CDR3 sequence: CASRQGSYEQYF. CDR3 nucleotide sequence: TGTGCCAGCCGACAGGGGTCCTACGAGCAGTACTTC.

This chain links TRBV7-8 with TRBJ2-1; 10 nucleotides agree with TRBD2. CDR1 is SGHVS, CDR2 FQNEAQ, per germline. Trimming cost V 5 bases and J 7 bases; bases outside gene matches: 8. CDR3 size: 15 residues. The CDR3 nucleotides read TGTGCCAGCAGCCTGGGACTAGCGAAATTAAATGAGCAGTTCTTC. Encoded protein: CASSLGLAKLNEQFF.

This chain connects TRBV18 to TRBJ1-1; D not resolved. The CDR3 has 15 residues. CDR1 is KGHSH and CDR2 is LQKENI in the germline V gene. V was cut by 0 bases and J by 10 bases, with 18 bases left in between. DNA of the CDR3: TGTGCCAGCTCACCACCGGTACCAGGCCGAAGTCCAGCTTTCTTT. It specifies CASSPPVPGRSPAFF.